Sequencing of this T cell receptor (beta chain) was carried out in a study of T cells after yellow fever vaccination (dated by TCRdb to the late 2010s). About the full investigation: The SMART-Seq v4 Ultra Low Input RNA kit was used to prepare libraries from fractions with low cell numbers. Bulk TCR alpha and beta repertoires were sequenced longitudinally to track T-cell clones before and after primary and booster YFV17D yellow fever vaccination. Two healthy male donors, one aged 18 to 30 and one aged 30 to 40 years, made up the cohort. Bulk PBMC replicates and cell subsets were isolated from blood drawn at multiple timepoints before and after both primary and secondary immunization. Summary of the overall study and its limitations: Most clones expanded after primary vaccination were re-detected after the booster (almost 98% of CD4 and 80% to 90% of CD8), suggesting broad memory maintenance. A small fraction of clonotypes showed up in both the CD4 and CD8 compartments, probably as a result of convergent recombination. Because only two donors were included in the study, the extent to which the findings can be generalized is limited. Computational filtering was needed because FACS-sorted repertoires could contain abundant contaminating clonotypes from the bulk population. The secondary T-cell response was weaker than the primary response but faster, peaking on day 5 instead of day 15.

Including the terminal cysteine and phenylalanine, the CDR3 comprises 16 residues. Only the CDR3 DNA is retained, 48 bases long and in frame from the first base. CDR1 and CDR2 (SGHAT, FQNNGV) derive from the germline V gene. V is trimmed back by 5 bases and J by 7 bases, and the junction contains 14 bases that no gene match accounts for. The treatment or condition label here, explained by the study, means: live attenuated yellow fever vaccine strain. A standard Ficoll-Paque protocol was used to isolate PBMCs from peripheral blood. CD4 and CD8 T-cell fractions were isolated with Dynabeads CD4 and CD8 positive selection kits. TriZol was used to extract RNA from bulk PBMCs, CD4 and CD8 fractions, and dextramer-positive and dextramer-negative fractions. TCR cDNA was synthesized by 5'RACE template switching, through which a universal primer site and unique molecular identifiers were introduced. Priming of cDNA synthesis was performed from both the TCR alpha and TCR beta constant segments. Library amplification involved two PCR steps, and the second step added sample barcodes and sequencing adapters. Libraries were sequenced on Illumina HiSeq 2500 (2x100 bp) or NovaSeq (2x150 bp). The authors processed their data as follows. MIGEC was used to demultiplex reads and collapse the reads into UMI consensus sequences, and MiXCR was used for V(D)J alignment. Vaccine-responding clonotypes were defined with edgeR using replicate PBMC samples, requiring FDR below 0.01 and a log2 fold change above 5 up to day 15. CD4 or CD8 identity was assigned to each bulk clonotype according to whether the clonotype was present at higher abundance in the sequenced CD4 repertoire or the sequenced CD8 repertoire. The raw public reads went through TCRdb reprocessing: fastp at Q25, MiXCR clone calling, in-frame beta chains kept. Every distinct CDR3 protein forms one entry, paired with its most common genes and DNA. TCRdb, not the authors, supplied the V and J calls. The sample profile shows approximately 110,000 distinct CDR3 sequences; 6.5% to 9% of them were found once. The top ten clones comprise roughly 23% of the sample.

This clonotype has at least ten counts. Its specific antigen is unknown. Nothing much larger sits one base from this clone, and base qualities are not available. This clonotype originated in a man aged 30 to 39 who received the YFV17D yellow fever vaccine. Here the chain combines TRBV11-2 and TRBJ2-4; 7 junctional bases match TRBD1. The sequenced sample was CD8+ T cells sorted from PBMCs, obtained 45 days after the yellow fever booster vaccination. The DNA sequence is TGTGCCAGCAGCCCTCAACAGGGGTCGCTTAGGAACATTCAGTACTTC. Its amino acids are CASSPQQGSLRNIQYF.